This is a list of T cell receptor beta chains from one sample in a study of prognosis after radiotherapy for stage I lung cancer. TCRdb called the multiplex PCR reads again in MiXCR, with one record for every CDR3 protein. Seen here are almost 40,000 distinct CDR3 sequences, around 24% observed once, and the top ten hold around 25%. The source was PBMCs, collected before or after stereotactic body radiation therapy (not recorded which). The receptor set was obtained from a donor over 45 with non-small cell lung cancer. Each CDR3 is given with its conserved first and last residue. D genes are given only for firm matches. Clone sizes are given selectively: once, few, many, or a class where the clone is expanded.

V	D	J	size	DNA	CDR3
TRBV6-1	NA	TRBJ1-6	medium-sized	TGTGCCAGCTGTGCGGGGCCGTATAATTCACCCCTCCACTTT	CASCAGPYNSPLHF
TRBV29-1	NA	TRBJ1-3	many	TGCAGCGTTGACGACAGCTCTGGAAACACCATATATTTT	CSVDDSSGNTIYF
TRBV24-1	NA	TRBJ2-1	NA	TGTGCCACCAGTGTTGGGGACAATGAGCAGTTCTTC	CATSVGDNEQFF
TRBV2	NA	TRBJ2-7	many	TGTGCCAGCAGGACACTCCAAGATCTGCAGTACTTC	CASRTLQDLQYF
TRBV30	NA	TRBJ1-5	many	TGTGCCTGGGGGCGACGCAATCAGCCCCAGCATTTT	CAWGRRNQPQHF
TRBV30	NA	TRBJ1-1	many	TGTGCCTGGATGGCAGGGATGGAAGCTTTCTTT	CAWMAGMEAFF
TRBV7-9	NA	TRBJ1-3	many	TGTGCCAGCAGCCCCGGAGGCGGGATCTCTGGAAACACCATATATTTT	CASSPGGGISGNTIYF
TRBV12-3/TRBV12-4	TRBD1	TRBJ2-2	NA	TGTGCCAGCAGTCGCGGACAGGGGTCTCCCGCCGGGGAGCTGTTTTTT	CASSRGQGSPAGELFF
TRBV5-4	NA	TRBJ2-7	many	TGTGCCAGCAGCAAATCGGACCAGGGTATCCCCTACGAGCAGTACTTC	CASSKSDQGIPYEQYF
TRBV19	NA	TRBJ1-2	NA	TGTGCCAGCCGAATCGGGGGCATTTGCTACACCTTC	CASRIGGICYTF
TRBV9	TRBD2	TRBJ2-3	many	TGTGCCAGCAGCGTAGGGACTAGCGGGGGTGGCACAGATACGCAGTATTTT	CASSVGTSGGGTDTQYF
TRBV20-1	TRBD2	TRBJ2-2	many	TGCAGTGCTAGAGAGGGACTAGACCCCGGGGAGCTGTTTTTT	CSAREGLDPGELFF
TRBV5-1	NA	TRBJ2-3	many	TGCGCCAGCAGCCTCATCGCTCCCGGTGGGACAGATACGCAGTATTTT	CASSLIAPGGTDTQYF
TRBV6-1	TRBD1	TRBJ1-5	NA	TGTGCCAGTGAGGAGCAACGGACAGGGAGCAATCAGCCCCAGCATTTT	CASEEQRTGSNQPQHF
TRBV20-1	NA	TRBJ2-1	many	TGCAGTGCTGGGACTGCCTCCTACAATGAGCAGTTCTTC	CSAGTASYNEQFF
TRBV7-8	TRBD2	TRBJ2-1	many	TGTGCCAGCAGCTTAGCGCTTATAGGGACTAGCGGTTACAATGAGCAGTTCTTC	CASSLALIGTSGYNEQFF
TRBV24-1	TRBD1	TRBJ2-4	NA	TGTGCCACCAGTGATCCTGGACAGGGTTCAAAAAACATTCAGTACTTC	CATSDPGQGSKNIQYF
TRBV2	TRBD1	TRBJ1-2	many	TGTGCCAGCATCCCCGGGACAGGGGGGTATGGCTACACCTTC	CASIPGTGGYGYTF
TRBV30	NA	TRBJ2-5	many	TGTGCCTGGGTATCGAGGGGAATAGAGACCCAGTACTTC	CAWVSRGIETQYF
TRBV20-1	TRBD2	TRBJ2-7	many	TGCAGTGCCCCAGGGCGCGCGGGGGGATCCTACGAGCAGTACTTC	CSAPGRAGGSYEQYF
TRBV11-2	NA	TRBJ2-2	many	TGTGCCAGCAGCTTATCAGGGGCCGGGGAGCTGTTTTTT	CASSLSGAGELFF
TRBV20-1	NA	TRBJ2-3	many	TGCAGTGCTAGAGATTCTAGCGTTGGCACAGATACGCAGTATTTT	CSARDSSVGTDTQYF
TRBV20-1	NA	TRBJ2-7	many	TGCAGTGCTAGAGATGTAGCGGAAGTGAGATTGGACGAGCAGTACTTC	CSARDVAEVRLDEQYF
TRBV6-1	NA	TRBJ2-5	many	TGTGCCAGCAAGGGTACCCGGTTCAAAGAGACCCAGTACTTC	CASKGTRFKETQYF
TRBV28	NA	TRBJ2-7	many	TGTGCCAGCAGTTCCACCAACAGTAAACACGAGCGGTACTTC	CASSSTNSKHERYF
TRBV10-3	NA	TRBJ2-7	many	TGTGCCATCAGGGGCGGAGGGAAAACCCACGAGCAGTACTTC	CAIRGGGKTHEQYF
TRBV9	NA	TRBJ1-2	many	TGTGCCAGCAGCGTAGACTATACGCCACGGGGCTACACCTTC	CASSVDYTPRGYTF
TRBV28	TRBD2	TRBJ2-7	many	TGTGCCAGCAGTCCCGCGGGACTAGCGACCCAAGCCCACGAGCAGTACTTC	CASSPAGLATQAHEQYF
TRBV6-1	TRBD1	TRBJ1-2	many	TGTGCCAGCAGTCTCAGGACGGGACAGGGGAGCTACACCTTC	CASSLRTGQGSYTF
TRBV5-6	TRBD1	TRBJ1-2	many	TGTGCCAGCAGCTTGGGACAGGGGATCGGTGGCTACACCTTC	CASSLGQGIGGYTF